The 10 T cell receptor beta chains given below trace back to one sample, sequenced in a study of shared clonotypes between healthy human individuals. TCRdb keeps only in-frame clones here, not all; method: immunoSEQ multiplex PCR. Of about 510,000 clones in the sample, around 79% were seen once. Source material: PBMCs. Source of these receptors: a woman between 40 and 50 years old in good health. Some clones in this sample may be carry-over from other donors' samples.

This clone was observed a few times. The gene calls are TRBV5-1 and TRBJ2-5, with 11 bases identical to TRBD2. CDR3 length: 16 amino acids. Germline V gene sequence: CDR1 SGHRS, CDR2 YFSETQ. Trimming took 4 bases from V and 4 from J; bases not matched to a gene: 9. The CDR3 nucleotides read TGCGCCAGCAGCACCCTACTAGCGGGAGAGGGAGAGACCCAGTACTTC. Protein sequence: CASSTLLAGEGETQYF.

The chain joins TRBV25-1 to TRBJ2-4; 7 bases are a match to TRBD1. Germline-derived CDR1 and CDR2 are MGHDK and SYGVNS. With 5 bases clipped from V and 3 bases from J, the junction kept 4 bases outside the gene matches. This CDR3 comprises 14 residues. CDR3 nucleotide sequence: TGTGCCAGCAGTAGGACAGGTGGCAAAAACATTCAGTACTTC. It is translated as CASSRTGGKNIQYF. Filled out from reference TRBV25-1 and TRBJ2-4, the complete variable domain reads EADIYQTPRYLVIGTGKKITLECSQTMGHDKMYWYQQDPGMELHLIHYSYGVNSTEKGDLSSESTVSRIRTEHFPLTLESARPSHTSQYLCASSRTGGKNIQYFGAGTRLSVL.

The gene calls are TRBV19 and TRBJ1-1, with TRBD1 matching 7 bases. The CDR3 spans 14 residues. With V trimmed by 10 bases and J by 3 bases, 11 bases remained unmatched. Germline V gene lookup returns CDR1 LNHDA and CDR2 SQIVND (reference sequence). CDR3: CATNKGAQDTEAFF. CDR3 DNA: TGTGCCACAAATAAGGGGGCGCAGGACACTGAAGCTTTCTTT.

The rearrangement uses TRBV9 and TRBJ2-5, with D hard to call. The CDR3 sequence is 14 residues long. Trimming stripped 1 base from V and 5 bases from J, with 12 bases between. Germline V gene lookup returns CDR1 SGDLS and CDR2 YYNGEE. CDR3 bases: TGTGCCAGCAGCGTATCCCCGGACCGGGAGACCCAGTACTTC. Translation gives CASSVSPDRETQYF.

This clone is a singleton in its sample. V is TRBV15 and J is TRBJ2-1; 8 bases are shared with TRBD2. V dropped 5 bases and J dropped 9; count of bases not matched to a gene: 12. There are 15 residues in the CDR3. Germline V gene data show CDR1 as LNHNV and CDR2 as YYDKDF (reference sequence). The CDR3 DNA reads TGTGCCACCAGCCGCCCTAGCGGGTCGAGTCGTGAGCAGTTCTTC. Translated, it gives CATSRPSGSSREQFF.

This clone showed up just a few times. The genes are TRBV2 and TRBJ2-5; tentative D call: TRBD1 (6 bases). Matching the DNA end better, TRBJ2-7 makes the J call doubtful. CDR3 length equals 14 residues. Germline assignment: CDR1 SNHLY and CDR2 FYNNEI. The CDR3 DNA reads TGTGCCAGCAGTAACACAGGGATCATCTACGAGCAGTACTTC. This gives the protein CASSNTGIIYEQYF.

The gene calls are TRBV28 and TRBJ2-3, with D possibly matching TRBD1 (5 bases). There are 13 residues in the CDR3. Germline V CDR1 and CDR2: MDHEN, SYDVKM. V lost 4 bases and J lost 10, with 15 bases in between. CDR3 sequence reads: CASSSEQGSAQYF. The DNA for the CDR3 is TGTGCCAGCAGTTCCGAGCAGGGAAGTGCGCAGTATTTT.

This clone was counted once. The chain is built from TRBV6-5 and TRBJ2-1, with TRBD1 identical over 9 bases. With 6 bases clipped from V and 7 bases from J, the junction kept 4 bases outside the gene matches. This CDR3 spans 13 amino acids. Germline CDR1 and CDR2: MNHEY and SVGAGI. The CDR3, as DNA: TGTGCCAGCAGAAGGACAGGGGAGAATGAGCAGTTCTTC. Translation gives CASRRTGENEQFF.

V and J are TRBV5-1 and TRBJ2-3, with 10 bases lining up with TRBD2. The V gene's germline CDR1 is SGHRS and CDR2 YFSETQ. The CDR3 runs to 16 residues. V lost 0 bases and J lost 4; bases outside the gene matches: 5. The CDR3 coding sequence is TGCGCCAGCAGCTTGGGCGCTAGCGGGGGCGCAGATACGCAGTATTTT. Translated, it gives CASSLGASGGADTQYF.

The chain links TRBV9 to TRBJ2-7, with 10 bases aligning to TRBD2. This CDR3 spans 15 amino acids. Germline values: CDR1 SGDLS, CDR2 YYNGEE. The V and J ends lost 3 bases and 2 bases, in that order; junction bases with no gene match: 5. The CDR3 loop reads CASSDKAGGAYEQYF. CDR3 nucleotide sequence: TGTGCCAGCAGCGACAAAGCGGGAGGGGCCTACGAGCAGTACTTC.